The 7 T cell receptor gamma chains presented below share a single source sample, sequenced in a study of γδ T cells in repeated Plasmodium falciparum infection. TCRdb reanalysed the multiplex PCR reads with CATT. This repertoire shows 20,000 to 30,000 gamma-chain clones, about 3% found once; its top ten account for roughly 30%. Bulk repertoires came from Vgamma9/Vdelta2+ or Vdelta2-negative gammadelta T cells flow-sorted from PBMC. The sample taken for sequencing was gamma-delta T cells from blood. The receptors come from a pool of human donors (malaria-infected and uninfected, not separated).

There are many counts of this clone. TCRdb lists the protein of a much larger clone for this DNA, which differs at residue 10, so this is likely a read error; the protein given here is translated from the DNA itself. The chain is built from TRGV9 and TRGJ1 or TRGJ2. The J gene, missing from TCRdb, was assigned here through DNA to germline matching. The CDR3 extends over 14 amino acids. Germline lookup yields CDR1 GITISATS and CDR2 ISYDGTV (reference sequence). The CDR3 nucleotides read TGTGCCTTGTGGGAGGGGGCTAGTTATGATAAGAAACTCTTT. This sequence encodes CALWEGASYDKKLF.

This clone was detected only a few times. The TCRdb protein, from a much larger clone, departs from this DNA's translation at residue 11, likely by read error; the protein shown derives from the DNA. This chain connects TRGV9 to TRGJ1 or TRGJ2. From germline, CDR1 is GITISATS and CDR2 ISYDGTV (reference sequence). This CDR3 region has 13 residues. DNA of the CDR3: TGTGCCTTGTGGGAGGGCCTTTATTATAAGGAACTCTTT. Translation: CALWEGLYYKELF.

This clone was counted many times. The translation of this DNA and the TCRdb protein of a much larger clone differ at residue 5, probably owing to a read error; the protein shown here is translated from the DNA. The chain joins TRGV9 to TRGJ1 or TRGJ2. The CDR3 extends over 14 amino acids. The V and J ends lost 6 bases and 3 bases, in that order; junction bases with no gene match: 11. Germline values: CDR1 GITISATS, CDR2 ISYDGTV (reference sequence). The CDR3, as DNA: TGTGCCTTGTGGAAGGGGGCTAGTTATTATAAGAAACTCTTT. This translates into CALWKGASYYKKLF.

With regard to this clone: The protein TCRdb gives is from a much larger clone and does not agree with this DNA's translation at residue 3, likely a read error; the protein shown here comes from the DNA. The genes are TRGV8 and TRGJ1 or TRGJ2. No J segment appears in TCRdb, so it was assigned here by matching the sequence to germline. From germline, CDR1 is VENAVY and CDR2 YDSYNSRV. The length of the CDR3 is 11 residues. CDR3 region: CAIWDRKQKLF. The CDR3 DNA is TGTGCCATCTGGGATAGGAAGCAGAAACTCTTT.

This clone was found many times. The chain recombines TRGV3 with TRGJ1 or TRGJ2. Trimming cost V 1 base and J 3 bases; bases outside gene matches: 12. Germline V lookup: CDR1 VTNTFY, CDR2 YDVSTARD (reference sequence). CDR3 length: 16 residues. CDR3 DNA sequence: TGTGCCACCTGGGACAGAGCCCTTAAGGGTTATTATAAGAAACTCTTT. Encoded protein: CATWDRALKGYYKKLF.

In this sample, this clone turned up many times. The rearrangement joins TRGV2 to TRGJP. Trimming at V came to 2 bases and at J to 9 bases, leaving 4 bases not matched to a gene. The germline V gene has CDR1 EGSNGY and CDR2 YDSYNSKV. This CDR3 is built from 15 residues. CDR3 sequence (DNA): TGTGCCACCTGGGACGAAGGGTTGGGCAAAAAAATCAAGGTATTT. This encodes CATWDEGLGKKIKVF.

This clone occurred many times. The CDR3 DNA reads TGTGCCACCTGGGTCCTTTCGGGTAAGAAACTCTTT. Translation: CATWVLSGKKLF. This chain uses TRGV5 with TRGJ1 or TRGJ2. Germline matching of the DNA provided the J gene here, since TCRdb leaves it blank. V dropped 5 bases and J dropped 9; count of bases not matched to a gene: 10. The germline V gene has CDR1 VINAFY and CDR2 YDVSNSKD. This CDR3 spans 12 amino acids.